The 9 T cell receptor beta chains given below trace back to one sample, sequenced in a study of T cells of healthy individuals listed by TCRdb under 2018. Library creation used 5' RACE. Data came from an Illumina MiSeq. The raw public reads went through TCRdb reprocessing: fastp at Q25, MiXCR clone calling, in-frame beta chains kept. Rows are combined by CDR3 protein, so each entry shows the most common genes and DNA. This sample lists 50,000 to 55,000 distinct CDR3 sequences; about 15% were detected once. Together, the top ten hold 15% to 20% of the sample. Receptors originate from a human donor in good health.

In its sample, this clonotype was seen a few times. The CDR3 DNA follows: TGCGCCAGCAGTGAGGAGGGGCTGAGGACCGGGGAGCTGTTTTTT. Its translation: CASSEEGLRTGELFF. This sequence joins TRBV10-2 and TRBJ2-2, with D possibly being TRBD1 or TRBD2 (5 bases each). The CDR3 totals 15 residues. Trimming took off 2 bases at V and 5 bases at J, with 12 bases between the two ends. Germline lookup yields CDR1 WSHSY and CDR2 SAAADI.

This clonotype showed up just a few times. V is TRBV4-3 and J is TRBJ1-1, with D unclear. CDR1 and CDR2 (germline): LGHNA, YSLEER. This CDR3 is built from 15 residues. Trimming stripped 0 bases from V and 1 base from J, with 9 bases between. Here the CDR3 reads CASSQEVTENTEAFF. Written as DNA, the CDR3 is TGCGCCAGCAGCCAAGAGGTCACCGAGAACACTGAAGCTTTCTTT.

In this sample, this clonotype turned up a few times. The gene calls are TRBV21-1 and TRBJ2-5; the table names TRBD1, a call not compared with the DNA. TRBV21-1 is flagged as a pseudogene. The CDR3 spans 13 residues. The DNA for the CDR3 is TGTGCCAGCACCTTGACAGGGCAAGAGACCCAGTACTTC. Residues: CASTLTGQETQYF.

This rearrangement joins TRBV9 to TRBJ2-3; a possible D gene is TRBD1 (6 bases). Germline CDR1 is SGDLS and CDR2 is YYNGEE. Trimming cost V 3 bases and J 6 bases, with 11 bases left between them. The CDR3 covers 13 residues. CDR3: CASSGQDSDTQYF. The CDR3 DNA sequence: TGTGCCAGCAGCGGCCAGGACAGCGATACGCAGTATTTT.

In its sample, this clonotype ranks as medium-sized. J is TRBJ2-3 and V is TRBV20-1, with 7 bases identical to TRBD2. The CDR3 length is 15 residues. In germline, CDR1 is DFQATT, CDR2 SNEGSKA (reference sequence). V shed 3 bases and J 0 bases; nucleotides not matched to a gene: 6. DNA for the CDR3: TGCAGTGCTAGGCTCGCGGGAGTAAGCACAGATACGCAGTATTTT. Its protein is CSARLAGVSTDTQYF.

Of note for this clonotype: Germline is not matched at one junction end, which may reflect a read error. The chain uses TRBV20-1 and TRBJ1-1, with D uncertain. Germline V CDR1 and CDR2: DFQATT, SNEGSKA (reference sequence). The CDR3 consists of 13 residues. The CDR3 DNA reads TGTTCGGAAAGGAGGAGATCGAACACTGAAGCTTTCTTT. Its translation is CSERRRSNTEAFF.

The chain employs TRBV15 and TRBJ2-1; no clear D. V lost 5 bases and J lost 10, with 12 bases in between. Germline values: CDR1 LNHNV, CDR2 YYDKDF (reference sequence). CDR3 length equals 12 residues. CDR3 DNA: TGTGCCACCAGCGGCGGTACGAAGGAGCAGTTCTTC. Protein: CATSGGTKEQFF.

This clonotype was detected many times. The chain has TRBV12-3 or TRBV12-4 and TRBJ1-2; a possible D gene is TRBD1 (5 bases). This CDR3 is 16 amino acids long. The V and J ends lost 4 bases and 4 bases respectively, with 19 bases between them. For the CDR3, the DNA is TGTGCCAGCAGTTCCCGGGACGGCCTGGAAGGCTATGGCTACACCTTC. Protein product: CASSSRDGLEGYGYTF.

This clonotype was seen a handful of times. J is TRBJ1-5 and V is TRBV2; D call uncertain. The CDR3 extends over 14 amino acids. Germline lookup yields CDR1 SNHLY and CDR2 FYNNEI. With 2 bases removed from V and 0 bases from J, the gap between germline ends came to 5 bases. This CDR3 reads CASSELNSNQPQHF. The CDR3 region has the DNA TGTGCCAGCAGTGAATTAAATAGCAATCAGCCCCAGCATTTT.